These T cell receptor beta chains were read from a single sample in a study of blood T cell repertoires in COVID-19. Clones were read by immunoSEQ multiplex PCR, and TCRdb kept only the in-frame ones, dropping some. Here the sample spans about 370,000 clones, roughly 86% being singletons. Sample: PBMCs or T cells enriched from blood (not recorded which). These receptors were collected from a woman between 25 and 40 years old who had recovered from COVID-19. CDR3s include the opening cysteine and the closing phenylalanine or tryptophan. A D gene is named only where the DNA matches it firmly. Clone size, where shown, is once, few, many, or a class for clones that have expanded.

clone_size,d_call,j_call,v_call,cdr3_nt,cdr3_aa
NA,NA,TRBJ2-7,TRBV19,TGTGCCAGTAGTGTCGGTCCTACCCCCTACGAGCAGTACTTC,CASSVGPTPYEQYF
NA,NA,TRBJ2-7,TRBV19,TGTGCCAGTAGTATTTCCGAGACAGGTTTATCTTTCGAGCAGTACTTC,CASSISETGLSFEQYF
NA,TRBD1,TRBJ1-2,TRBV12-5,TGTGCTAGCAGACAGGGCCCTAACTATGGCTACACCTTC,CASRQGPNYGYTF
NA,TRBD1,TRBJ1-1,TRBV12-3/TRBV12-4,TGTGCCAGCAGTTCCGACGACAGGGAAGAAGCTTTCTTT,CASSSDDREEAFF
NA,TRBD2,TRBJ2-4,TRBV5-1,TGCGCCAGCAGCTACATGCGCGGGGGGTCGGCCAAAAACATTCAGTACTTC,CASSYMRGGSAKNIQYF
NA,NA,TRBJ2-3,TRBV24-1,TGTGCCACCAGTGATTTGGGGCAGAGCACAGATACGCAGTATTTT,CATSDLGQSTDTQYF
NA,TRBD2,TRBJ2-1,TRBV24-1,TGTGCCACCAGGGGGACTAGCGGGGGTGTATACAATGAGCAGTTCTTC,CATRGTSGGVYNEQFF
NA,NA,TRBJ1-1,TRBV28,TGTGCCAGCAGTTCCGGGGGGAAGACGGTCACTGAAGCTTTCTTT,CASSSGGKTVTEAFF
NA,NA,TRBJ1-2,TRBV13,TGTGCCAGCAGCTCGAGCTATGGCTACACCTTC,CASSSSYGYTF
NA,NA,TRBJ1-1,TRBV11-3,TGTGCCAGCAGTCTTCACAGAGACACTGAAGCTTTCTTT,CASSLHRDTEAFF
NA,TRBD1,TRBJ2-1,TRBV27,TGTGCCAGCAGTAAAACGACAGGGGGCAGGTCCTACAATGAGCAGTTCTTC,CASSKTTGGRSYNEQFF
NA,NA,TRBJ2-1,TRBV6-5,TGTGCCAGCAGTTACTTCACGTCGGGCAATGAGCAGTTCTTC,CASSYFTSGNEQFF
NA,NA,TRBJ2-6,TRBV28,TGTGCCAGCAGTTTATTTCGGGATGGGGCCAACGTCCTGACTTTC,CASSLFRDGANVLTF
NA,NA,TRBJ2-7,TRBV7-9,TGTGCCAGCAGCAAAACCACTCAGGGTTACGAGCAGTACTTC,CASSKTTQGYEQYF
NA,NA,TRBJ2-5,TRBV29-1,TGCAGCGTTGGGATAGCGGCCGAGACCCAGTACTTC,CSVGIAAETQYF
once,NA,TRBJ1-4,TRBV11-2,TGTGCCAGCAGCTTAGGGGAAGGAGGATTTGCAACTAATGAAAAACTGTTTTTT,CASSLGEGGFATNEKLFF
NA,TRBD1,TRBJ1-6,TRBV15,TGTGCCACCAGCAGAGATAGGACAGGGGGCAAACCCCTCCACTTT,CATSRDRTGGKPLHF
NA,TRBD2,TRBJ2-1,TRBV7-2,TGTGCCAGCAGCTTAGCACTAGCGGGGGGACAATACTACAATGAGCAGTTCTTC,CASSLALAGGQYYNEQFF
NA,NA,TRBJ1-6,TRBV30,TGTGCCTGGAGTGTAGGAGGTTATAATTCACCCCTCCACTTT,CAWSVGGYNSPLHF
NA,TRBD1,TRBJ2-7,TRBV5-1,TGCGCCAGCAGCTTGGCTTGGGACAGGGGGGTCTACGAGCAGTACTTC,CASSLAWDRGVYEQYF
NA,NA,TRBJ1-6,TRBV19,TGTGCCAGTAGTGTTGGAGGCTATAATTCACCCCTCCACTTT,CASSVGGYNSPLHF
NA,NA,TRBJ1-1,TRBV11-2,TGTGCCAGCAGCTTAGAATCCGGGGGGCTTGGAACTGAAGCTTTCTTT,CASSLESGGLGTEAFF